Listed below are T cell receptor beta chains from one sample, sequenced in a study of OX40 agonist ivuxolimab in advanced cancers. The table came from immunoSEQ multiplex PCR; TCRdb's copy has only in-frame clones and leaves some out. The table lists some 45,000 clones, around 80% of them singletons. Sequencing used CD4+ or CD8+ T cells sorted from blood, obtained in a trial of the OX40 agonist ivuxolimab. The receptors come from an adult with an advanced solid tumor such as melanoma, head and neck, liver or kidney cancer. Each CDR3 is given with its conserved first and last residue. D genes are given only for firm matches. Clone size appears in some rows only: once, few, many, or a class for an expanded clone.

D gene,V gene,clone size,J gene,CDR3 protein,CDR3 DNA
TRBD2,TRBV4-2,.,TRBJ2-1,CASSQAPWGGVTYNEQFF,TGTGCCAGCAGCCAAGCTCCCTGGGGGGGGGTGACCTACAATGAGCAGTTCTTC
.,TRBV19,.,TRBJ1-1,CAIADGASLSEAFF,TGTGCCATCGCCGACGGGGCGTCGCTTAGTGAAGCTTTCTTT
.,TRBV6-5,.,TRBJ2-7,CASRGGSPSPYEQYF,TGTGCCAGCAGGGGGGGCTCCCCAAGCCCCTACGAGCAGTACTTC
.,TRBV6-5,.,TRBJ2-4,CASSYDWGLAKNIQYF,TGTGCCAGCAGTTACGATTGGGGGCTAGCCAAAAACATTCAGTACTTC
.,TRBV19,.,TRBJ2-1,CASSMGLARNNEQFF,TGTGCCAGTAGTATGGGGCTAGCGCGCAACAATGAGCAGTTCTTC
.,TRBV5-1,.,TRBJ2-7,CASSWDGGDGYEQYF,TGCGCCAGCAGCTGGGACGGGGGTGATGGCTACGAGCAGTACTTC
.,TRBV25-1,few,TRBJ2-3,CASGPLLSTDTQYF,TGTGCCAGCGGCCCTCTACTTAGCACAGATACGCAGTATTTT
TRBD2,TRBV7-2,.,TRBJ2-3,CASSLLAGVDTQYF,TGTGCCAGCAGCTTGTTAGCGGGGGTAGATACGCAGTATTTT
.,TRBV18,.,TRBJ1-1,CASDGGGTEAFF,TGTGCCAGCGACGGGGGGGGAACTGAAGCTTTCTTT
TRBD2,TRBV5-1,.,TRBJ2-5,CASSAGLAAAETQYF,TGCGCCAGCAGCGCGGGACTAGCGGCAGCCGAGACCCAGTACTTC
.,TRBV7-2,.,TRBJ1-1,CASSLEGRVVLGTEAFF,TGTGCCAGCAGCTTAGAAGGTAGGGTCGTATTGGGTACTGAAGCTTTCTTT
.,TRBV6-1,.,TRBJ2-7,CASSRSLGSGTEQYF,TGTGCCAGCAGCCGTTCACTTGGGTCGGGGACCGAGCAGTACTTC
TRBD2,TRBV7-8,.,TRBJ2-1,CAGTVTSGGENEQFF,TGTGCCGGCACCGTGACTAGCGGGGGGGAGAATGAGCAGTTCTTC
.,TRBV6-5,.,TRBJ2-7,CASSYEATEQYF,TGTGCCAGCAGTTACGAGGCTACGGAACAGTACTTC
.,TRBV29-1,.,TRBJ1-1,CSVDPREQNTEAFF,TGCAGCGTTGATCCGCGGGAACAGAACACTGAAGCTTTCTTT
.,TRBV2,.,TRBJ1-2,CASSAAGGDYGYTF,TGTGCCAGCAGCGCCGCGGGGGGCGACTATGGCTACACCTTC
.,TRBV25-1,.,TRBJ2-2,CASSARSYGGELFF,TGTGCCAGCAGTGCCCGATCGTATGGGGGGGAGCTGTTTTTT
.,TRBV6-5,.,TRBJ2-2,CATLGDNTGELFF,TGTGCCACCCTGGGCGATAACACCGGGGAGCTGTTTTTT
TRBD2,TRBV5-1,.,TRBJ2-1,CASSLVAGVNNEQFF,TGCGCCAGCAGCTTGGTTGCGGGAGTAAACAATGAGCAGTTCTTC
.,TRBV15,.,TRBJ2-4,CATSRTDSSLQYF,TGTGCCACCAGCAGAACAGACAGCTCGCTCCAGTACTTC
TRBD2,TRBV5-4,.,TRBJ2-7,CASSPGLPGLEARSYEQYF,TGTGCCAGCAGCCCAGGGCTCCCGGGACTAGAGGCCCGATCCTACGAGCAGTACTTC
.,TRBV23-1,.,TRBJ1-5,CASSLRGPAQHF,TGCGCCAGCAGTCTGAGGGGACCAGCCCAGCATTTT
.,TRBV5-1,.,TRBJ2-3,CASSLRAASTDTQYF,TGCGCCAGCAGCTTGAGGGCGGCAAGCACAGATACGCAGTATTTT
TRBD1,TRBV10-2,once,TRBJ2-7,CASSGDSPYEQYF,TGCGCCAGCAGTGGGGACAGTCCCTACGAGCAGTACTTC
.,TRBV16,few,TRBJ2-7,CASSPLNTREEQYF,TGTGCCAGCAGCCCACTTAATACCCGGGAAGAGCAGTACTTC
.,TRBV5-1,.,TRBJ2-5,CASRNQETQYF,TGCGCCAGCAGAAACCAAGAGACCCAGTACTTC
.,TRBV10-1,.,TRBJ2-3,CASSAAVTDTQYF,TGCGCCAGCAGTGCAGCGGTCACAGATACGCAGTATTTT